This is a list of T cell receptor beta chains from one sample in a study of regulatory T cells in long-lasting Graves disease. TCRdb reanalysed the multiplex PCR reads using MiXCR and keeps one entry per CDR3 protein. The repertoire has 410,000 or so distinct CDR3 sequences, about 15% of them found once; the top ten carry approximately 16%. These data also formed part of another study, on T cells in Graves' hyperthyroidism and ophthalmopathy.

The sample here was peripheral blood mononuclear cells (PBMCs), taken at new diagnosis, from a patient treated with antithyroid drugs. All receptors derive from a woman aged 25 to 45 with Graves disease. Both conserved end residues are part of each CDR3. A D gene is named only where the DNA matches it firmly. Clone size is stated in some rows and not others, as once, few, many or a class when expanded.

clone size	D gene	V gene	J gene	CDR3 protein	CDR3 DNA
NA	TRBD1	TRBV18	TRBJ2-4	CASSTKGAQAKNIQYF	TGTGCCAGCTCAACCAAGGGGGCTCAAGCCAAAAACATTCAGTACTTC
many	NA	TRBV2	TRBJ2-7	CASDNDGREQYF	TGTGCCAGCGACAACGACGGACGTGAGCAGTACTTC
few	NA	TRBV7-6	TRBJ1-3	CASSLNEGTGNTIYF	TGTGCCAGCAGCTTAAACGAAGGAACTGGAAACACCATATATTTT
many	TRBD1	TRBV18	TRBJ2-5	CASSPTDRVAETQYF	TGTGCCAGCTCGCCGACTGACAGGGTCGCGGAGACCCAGTACTTC
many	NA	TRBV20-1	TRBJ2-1	CSARAPGIEQFF	TGCAGTGCTAGGGCCCCGGGCATTGAGCAGTTCTTC
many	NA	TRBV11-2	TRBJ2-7	CASSLNFGEQYF	TGTGCCAGCAGCTTAAACTTCGGCGAGCAGTACTTC
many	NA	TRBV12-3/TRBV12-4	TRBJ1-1	CASSFDRWGGETEAFF	TGTGCCAGCAGTTTTGACAGGTGGGGAGGGGAGACTGAAGCTTTCTTT
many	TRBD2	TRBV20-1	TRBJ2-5	CSARWRELQETQYF	TGCAGTGCTAGGTGGCGGGAGTTACAAGAGACCCAGTACTTC
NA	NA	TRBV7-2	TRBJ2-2	CASSSYRDNTGELFF	TGTGCCAGCAGCTCGTACAGGGATAACACCGGGGAGCTGTTTTTT
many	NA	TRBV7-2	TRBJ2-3	CASEGVGADTQYF	TGTGCCAGCGAGGGGGTCGGAGCAGATACGCAGTATTTT
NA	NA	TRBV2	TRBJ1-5	CASNQGRIRGNQPQHF	TGTGCCAGCAACCAAGGGCGTATTAGGGGGAATCAGCCCCAGCATTTT
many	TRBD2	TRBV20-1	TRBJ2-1	CSARKFGTTYNEQFF	TGCAGTGCTAGAAAGTTCGGGACTACATACAATGAGCAGTTCTTC
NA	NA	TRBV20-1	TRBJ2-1	CSADPGLNPNNEQFF	TGCAGTGCGGACCCGGGACTTAACCCGAACAATGAGCAGTTCTTC
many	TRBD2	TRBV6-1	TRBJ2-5	CASRTGQGLAGGVRETQYF	TGTGCCAGCAGAACCGGCCAAGGACTAGCGGGAGGGGTCCGAGAGACCCAGTACTTC
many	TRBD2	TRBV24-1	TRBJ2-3	CATSDLGGRADTQYF	TGTGCCACCAGTGATTTGGGCGGGAGAGCAGATACGCAGTATTTT
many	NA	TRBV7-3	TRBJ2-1	CASSLVGGEQFF	TGTGCCAGCAGCCTAGTAGGGGGTGAGCAGTTCTTC
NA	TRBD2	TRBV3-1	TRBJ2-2	CASSQDLAGGNGELFF	TGTGCCAGCAGCCAAGACCTAGCGGGAGGTAACGGGGAGCTGTTTTTT
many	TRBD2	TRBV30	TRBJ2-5	CAWSTSGRKEETQYF	TGTGCCTGGAGTACAAGCGGGAGGAAAGAAGAGACCCAGTACTTC
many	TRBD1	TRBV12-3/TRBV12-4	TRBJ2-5	CASSGATGQETQYF	TGTGCCAGCAGTGGCGCGACAGGGCAAGAGACCCAGTACTTC
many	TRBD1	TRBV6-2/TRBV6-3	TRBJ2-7	CASSLRTGPYEQYF	TGTGCCAGCAGTCTTCGGACAGGGCCCTACGAGCAGTACTTC
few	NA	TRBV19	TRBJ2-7	CASSIPGSYEQYF	TGTGCCAGTAGTATCCCGGGGTCTTACGAGCAGTACTTC
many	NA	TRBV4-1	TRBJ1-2	CASSHLGRVDGYTF	TGCGCCAGCAGCCACCTCGGCAGGGTGGATGGCTACACCTTC
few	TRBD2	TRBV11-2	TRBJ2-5	CASSLVGGRQETQYF	TGTGCCAGCAGCTTAGTCGGGGGGAGGCAAGAGACCCAGTACTTC
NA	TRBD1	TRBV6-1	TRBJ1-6	CASSRDRANSPLHF	TGTGCCAGCAGTAGGGACAGGGCTAATTCACCCCTCCACTTT
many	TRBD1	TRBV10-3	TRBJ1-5	CAISSGTDSNQPQHF	TGTGCCATCAGCTCCGGGACAGATAGCAATCAGCCCCAGCATTTT